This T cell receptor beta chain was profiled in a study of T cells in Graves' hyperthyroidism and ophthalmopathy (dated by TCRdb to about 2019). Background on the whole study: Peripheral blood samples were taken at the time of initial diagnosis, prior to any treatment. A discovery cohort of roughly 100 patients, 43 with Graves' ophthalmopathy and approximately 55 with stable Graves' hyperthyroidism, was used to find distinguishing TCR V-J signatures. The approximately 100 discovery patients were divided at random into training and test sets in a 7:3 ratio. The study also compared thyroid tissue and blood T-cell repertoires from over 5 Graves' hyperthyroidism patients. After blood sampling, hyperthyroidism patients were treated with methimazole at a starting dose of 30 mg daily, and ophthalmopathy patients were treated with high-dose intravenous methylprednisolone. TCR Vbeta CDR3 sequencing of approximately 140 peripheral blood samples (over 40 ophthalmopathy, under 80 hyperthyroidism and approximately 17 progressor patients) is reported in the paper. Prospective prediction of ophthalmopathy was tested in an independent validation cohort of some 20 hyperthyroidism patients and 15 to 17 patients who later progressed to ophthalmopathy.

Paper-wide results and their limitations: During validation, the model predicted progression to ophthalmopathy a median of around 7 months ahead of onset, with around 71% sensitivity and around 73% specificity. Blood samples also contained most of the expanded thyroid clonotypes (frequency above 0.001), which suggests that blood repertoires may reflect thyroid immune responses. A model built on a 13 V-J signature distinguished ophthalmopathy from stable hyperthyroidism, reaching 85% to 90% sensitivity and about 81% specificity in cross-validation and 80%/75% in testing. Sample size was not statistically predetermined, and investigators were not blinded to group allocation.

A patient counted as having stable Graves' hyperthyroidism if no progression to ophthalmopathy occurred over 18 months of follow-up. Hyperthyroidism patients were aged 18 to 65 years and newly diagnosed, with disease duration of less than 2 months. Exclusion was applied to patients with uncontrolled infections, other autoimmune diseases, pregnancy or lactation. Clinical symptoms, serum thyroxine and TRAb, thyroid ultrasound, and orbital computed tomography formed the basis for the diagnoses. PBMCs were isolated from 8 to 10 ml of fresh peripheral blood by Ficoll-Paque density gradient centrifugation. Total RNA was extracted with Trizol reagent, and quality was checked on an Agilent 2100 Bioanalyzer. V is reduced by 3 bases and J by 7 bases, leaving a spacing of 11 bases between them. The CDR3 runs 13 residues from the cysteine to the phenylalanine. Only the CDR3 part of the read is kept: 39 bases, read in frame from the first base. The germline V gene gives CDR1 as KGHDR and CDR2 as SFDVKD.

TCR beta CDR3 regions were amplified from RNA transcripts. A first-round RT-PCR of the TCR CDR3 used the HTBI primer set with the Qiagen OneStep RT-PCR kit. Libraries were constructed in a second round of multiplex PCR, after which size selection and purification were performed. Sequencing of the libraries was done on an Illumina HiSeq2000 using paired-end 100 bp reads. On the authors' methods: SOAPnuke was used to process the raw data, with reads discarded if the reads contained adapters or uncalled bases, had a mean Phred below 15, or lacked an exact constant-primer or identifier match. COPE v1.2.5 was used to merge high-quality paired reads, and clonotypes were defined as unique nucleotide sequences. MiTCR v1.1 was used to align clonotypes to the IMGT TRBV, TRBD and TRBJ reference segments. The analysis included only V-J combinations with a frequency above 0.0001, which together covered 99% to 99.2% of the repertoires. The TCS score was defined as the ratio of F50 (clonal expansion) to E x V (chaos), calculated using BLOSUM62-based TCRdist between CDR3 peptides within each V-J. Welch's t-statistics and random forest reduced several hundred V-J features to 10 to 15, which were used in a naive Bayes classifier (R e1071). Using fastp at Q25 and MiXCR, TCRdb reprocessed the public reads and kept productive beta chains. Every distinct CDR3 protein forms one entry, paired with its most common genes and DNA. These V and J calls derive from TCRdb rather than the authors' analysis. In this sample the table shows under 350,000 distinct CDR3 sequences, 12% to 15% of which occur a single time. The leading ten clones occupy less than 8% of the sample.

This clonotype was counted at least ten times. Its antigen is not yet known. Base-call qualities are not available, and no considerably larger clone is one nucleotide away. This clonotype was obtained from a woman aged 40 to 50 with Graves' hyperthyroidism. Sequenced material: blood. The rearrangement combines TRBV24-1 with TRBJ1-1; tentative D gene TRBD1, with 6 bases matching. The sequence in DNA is TGTGCCACCAGTGATCCGGACAGAGGTGAAGCTTTCTTT. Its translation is CATSDPDRGEAFF.